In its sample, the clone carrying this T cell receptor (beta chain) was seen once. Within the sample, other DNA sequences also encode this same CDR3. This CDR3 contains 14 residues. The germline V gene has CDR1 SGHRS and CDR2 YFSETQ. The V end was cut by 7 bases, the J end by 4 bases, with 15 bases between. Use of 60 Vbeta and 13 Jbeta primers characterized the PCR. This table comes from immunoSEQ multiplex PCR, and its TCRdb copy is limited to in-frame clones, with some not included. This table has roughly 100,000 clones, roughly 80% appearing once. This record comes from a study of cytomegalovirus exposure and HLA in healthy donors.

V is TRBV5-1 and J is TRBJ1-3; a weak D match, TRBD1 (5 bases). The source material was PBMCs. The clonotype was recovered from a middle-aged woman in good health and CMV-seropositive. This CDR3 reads CASSPTTGGNTIYF. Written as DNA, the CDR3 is TGCGCCAGCTCCCCCACTACAGGCGGAAACACCATATATTTT.